Each of the 16 T cell receptor beta chains below was sequenced from the same sample in a study of T-cell memory formation after mild COVID-19. TCRdb independently ran MiXCR on the 5' RACE reads; one entry per CDR3 protein. There are nearly 110,000 distinct CDR3 sequences in the sample; roughly 14% occur only once, and around 43% lies in the top ten. Input material: PBMCs or a T cell subset sorted from them (not recorded which). All receptors come from a man younger than 35 who had mild COVID-19 (a few samples of this study predate the infection). Cell type and time point are not known.

The chain uses TRBV5-1 and TRBJ2-7; tentative D call: TRBD1 (6 bases). This CDR3 region has 14 residues. Germline lookup yields CDR1 SGHRS and CDR2 YFSETQ. V shed 3 bases and J shed 6 bases, with 16 bases lying between them. The CDR3, as DNA: TGCGCCAGCAGCTGGGACACAACCACGGGCGAGCAGTACTTC. Translated: CASSWDTTTGEQYF.

This clonotype was detected a few times. The chain uses TRBV10-2 and TRBJ1-1; D gene unclear. This CDR3 comprises 12 residues. V lost 0 bases, J lost 11 bases, and 10 bases lay in between. Germline V gives CDR1 WSHSY, CDR2 SAAADI. CDR3 sequence: CASSESRRWAFF. The CDR3, as DNA: TGCGCCAGCAGTGAGTCTAGGAGGTGGGCTTTCTTT.

This clonotype was seen a few times. The chain is built from TRBV15 and TRBJ1-2; D not resolved. Germline loops: CDR1 LNHNV, CDR2 YYDKDF (reference sequence). This CDR3 contains 11 residues. Trimming stripped 8 bases from V and 4 bases from J, with 8 bases between. The CDR3 is CATADGYGYTF. In DNA form, the CDR3 reads TGTGCCACCGCCGACGGCTATGGCTACACCTTC.

This clonotype was counted many times. J is TRBJ2-1 and V is TRBV4-3; 12 bases agree with TRBD1. Looked up from germline, CDR1 is LGHNA and CDR2 is YSLEER. This CDR3 region has 16 residues. After removal of 0 bases from V and 8 bases from J, the junction contained 5 bases not matched to a gene. This CDR3 is CASSQDPGQGADEQFF. In nucleotides, the CDR3 is TGCGCCAGCAGCCAAGATCCGGGACAGGGGGCAGATGAGCAGTTCTTC.

This clonotype has ten or more counts. The rearrangement uses TRBV13 and TRBJ2-5; D perhaps matches TRBD1 (5 bases). The CDR3 loop spans 14 amino acids. The V and J ends lost 0 bases and 5 bases respectively, with 10 bases between them. Germline V gene lookup returns CDR1 PRHDT and CDR2 FYEKMQ (reference sequence). CDR3 in amino acids: CASSLGGDQETQYF. As DNA, the CDR3 is TGTGCCAGCAGCTTAGGAGGGGATCAGGAGACCCAGTACTTC. The full variable domain, rest sourced from reference TRBV13 and TRBJ2-5, is AAGVIQSPRHLIKEKRETATLKCYPIPRHDTVYWYQQGPGQDPQFLISFYEKMQSDKGSIPDRFSAQQFSDYHSELNMSSLELGDSALYFCASSLGGDQETQYFGPGTRLLVL.

V gene TRBV7-3 combines with J gene TRBJ2-1, with D perhaps TRBD1 (6 bases). This CDR3 comprises 15 residues. Trimming cost V 1 base and J 10 bases, with 17 bases left between them. The germline V gene has CDR1 SGHTA and CDR2 FQGTGA. The CDR3 reads CASSLSLVGAYEQFF. The CDR3, as DNA: TGTGCCAGCAGCTTAAGTCTAGTGGGGGCTTACGAGCAGTTCTTC. Full variable domain (outside the CDR3, taken from reference TRBV7-3 and TRBJ2-1): GAGVSQTPSNKVTEKGKYVELRCDPISGHTALYWYRQSLGQGPEFLIYFQGTGAADDSGLPNDRFFAVRPEGSVSTLKIQRTERGDSAVYLCASSLSLVGAYEQFFGPGTRLTVL.

This clonotype was recorded a few times. The genes are TRBV29-1 and TRBJ2-1; TRBD1 is a possible D gene (6 bases). Trimming stripped 4 bases from V and 4 bases from J, with 8 bases between. The germline V gene has CDR1 SQVTM and CDR2 ANQGSEA. The CDR3 runs to 12 residues. The chain's CDR3 is CSVGTEYNEQFF. The CDR3 DNA reads as TGCAGCGTTGGGACAGAGTACAATGAGCAGTTCTTC.

The V and J genes are TRBV27 and TRBJ2-7; no definite D call. CDR3 size: 13 residues. Germline assignment: CDR1 MNHEY and CDR2 SMNVEV (reference sequence). Trimming took 4 bases from V and 6 from J, leaving 13 bases between them. The CDR3 spells CASSWRPSSEQYV. The CDR3 DNA sequence: TGTGCCAGCAGTTGGAGACCCTCATCCGAGCAGTACGTC.

The chain is built from TRBV12-3 or TRBV12-4 and TRBJ2-1, with a tentative D call TRBD1 (6 bases). Trimming stripped 7 bases from V and 3 bases from J, with 13 bases between. The CDR3 runs to 14 residues. Here the CDR3 reads CASNEDRYYNEQFF. The CDR3 bases are TGTGCCAGCAACGAGGACAGATACTACAATGAGCAGTTCTTC.

The rearrangement joins TRBV28 to TRBJ2-3; 10 bases agree with TRBD2. CDR3 size: 15 residues. Germline values: CDR1 MDHEN, CDR2 SYDVKM. The V gene end was trimmed by 5 bases and the J gene end by 2 bases; junction bases not matched to a gene: 4. Written as DNA, the CDR3 is TGTGCCAGCAGTCTTACTAGCGGGGTCACAGATACGCAGTATTTT. This sequence encodes CASSLTSGVTDTQYF.

This chain connects TRBV7-2 to TRBJ2-2; no clear D. Germline V gene data show CDR1 as SGHTA and CDR2 as FQGNSA. V lost 4 bases and J lost 0, with 9 bases in between. The CDR3 totals 15 residues. The CDR3 here is CASSSQVANTGELFF. CDR3 nucleotides: TGTGCCAGCAGCTCGCAAGTCGCGAACACCGGGGAGCTGTTTTTT.

This rearrangement joins TRBV6-5 to TRBJ2-3, with TRBD2 identical over 9 bases. The germline V gene encodes CDR1 MNHEY and CDR2 SVGAGI. This CDR3 contains 15 residues. Trimming cost V 2 bases and J 5 bases; bases outside gene matches: 5. The CDR3 DNA reads TGTGCCAGCAGTTACACGGGACTAGCAAGAGATACGCAGTATTTT. This sequence encodes CASSYTGLARDTQYF.

This clonotype has only a few counts. The chain couples TRBV4-2 to TRBJ1-1; 7 bases align to TRBD1. The CDR3 loop spans 15 amino acids. Unmatched junction bases numbered 2, after V lost 1 base and J lost 0 bases. Germline V gene lookup returns CDR1 LGHNA and CDR2 YNFKEQ. The CDR3 nucleotides are TGTGCCAGCAGCCAAGGACAGGGAATGAACACTGAAGCTTTCTTT. As protein: CASSQGQGMNTEAFF.

A few counts support this clonotype. The V call is TRBV19, the J call TRBJ2-3; 15 bases line up with TRBD2. The CDR3 is 18 residues long. Germline V gives CDR1 LNHDA, CDR2 SQIVND (reference sequence). J was trimmed by 5 bases and V by 4 bases; bases with no gene match: 10. CDR3: CASSRGLAGGGYRDTQYF. CDR3 in DNA: TGTGCCAGTAGTAGGGGACTAGCGGGGGGCGGTTATCGAGATACGCAGTATTTT.

The chain employs TRBV6-2 or TRBV6-3 and TRBJ2-2, with D unresolved. The V gene lost 0 bases and the J gene lost 4 bases, with 9 bases spanning the gap. The CDR3 length is 15 residues. Per germline, CDR1 MNHEY and CDR2 SVGEGT. The CDR3 DNA is TGTGCCAGCAGTTACTCCGTCACTGGCACCGGGGAGCTGTTTTTT. Its protein product is CASSYSVTGTGELFF.

The rearrangement uses TRBV27 and TRBJ2-7; tentative D call: TRBD1 (6 bases). The CDR3 covers 14 residues. Trimming left V 2 bases short and J 3 bases short, with 11 bases between. CDR1 MNHEY and CDR2 SMNVEV come from the germline V gene (reference sequence). This CDR3 reads CASSLAGQYYEQYF. The CDR3 bases are TGTGCCAGCAGTTTAGCCGGACAGTACTACGAGCAGTACTTC.